This T cell receptor (beta chain) was profiled in a study of metastatic and nonmetastatic thyroid tumors. Study summary: The study looked at repertoires side by side in blood and in tumor or nodule tissue from malignant and benign thyroid patients. General study findings and limits: In blood and tumor, TCR beta diversity was reportedly significantly higher in malignant thyroid tumors than in benign nodules.

In germline, CDR1 is MNHEY, CDR2 SVGEGT. The V gene lost 2 bases and the J gene lost 1 base, with 6 bases spanning the gap. The CDR3 length is 13 residues. In regard to this clone: Its cognate antigen is unknown.

TCRdb re-processed the PCR reads through MiXCR. The data show 35,000 to 40,000 clones, less than 25% seen once. Ahead of thyroid surgery, no patient had received treatment of any kind. Sequenced sample: blood. The TCR originated in a female donor with papillary thyroid cancer or a benign thyroid nodule (not recorded which). Some clones in this sample may be carry-over from other donors' samples. The gene calls are TRBV6-2 or TRBV6-3 and TRBJ2-7; D remains ambiguous. CDR3 sequence reads: CASSYQVSYEQYF. CDR3 nucleotide sequence: TGTGCCAGCAGTTACCAGGTTTCCTACGAGCAGTACTTC.